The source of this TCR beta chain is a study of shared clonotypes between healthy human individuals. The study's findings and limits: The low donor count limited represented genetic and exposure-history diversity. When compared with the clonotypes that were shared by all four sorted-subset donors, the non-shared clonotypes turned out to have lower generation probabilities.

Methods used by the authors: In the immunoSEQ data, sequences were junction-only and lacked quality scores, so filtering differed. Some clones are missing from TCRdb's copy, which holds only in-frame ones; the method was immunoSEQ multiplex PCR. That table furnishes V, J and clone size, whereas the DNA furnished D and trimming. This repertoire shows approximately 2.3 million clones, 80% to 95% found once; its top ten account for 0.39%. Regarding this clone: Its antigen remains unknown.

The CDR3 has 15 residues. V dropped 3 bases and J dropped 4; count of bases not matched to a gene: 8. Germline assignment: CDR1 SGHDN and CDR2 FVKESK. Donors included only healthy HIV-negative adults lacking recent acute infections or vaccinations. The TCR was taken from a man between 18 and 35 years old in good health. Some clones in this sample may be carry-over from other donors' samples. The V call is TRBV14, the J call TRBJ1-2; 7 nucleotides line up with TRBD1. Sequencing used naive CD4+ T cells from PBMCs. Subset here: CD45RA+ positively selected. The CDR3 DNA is TGTGCCAGCAGCCATATCCGGGACAGATCCTATGGCTACACCTTC. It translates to CASSHIRDRSYGYTF.